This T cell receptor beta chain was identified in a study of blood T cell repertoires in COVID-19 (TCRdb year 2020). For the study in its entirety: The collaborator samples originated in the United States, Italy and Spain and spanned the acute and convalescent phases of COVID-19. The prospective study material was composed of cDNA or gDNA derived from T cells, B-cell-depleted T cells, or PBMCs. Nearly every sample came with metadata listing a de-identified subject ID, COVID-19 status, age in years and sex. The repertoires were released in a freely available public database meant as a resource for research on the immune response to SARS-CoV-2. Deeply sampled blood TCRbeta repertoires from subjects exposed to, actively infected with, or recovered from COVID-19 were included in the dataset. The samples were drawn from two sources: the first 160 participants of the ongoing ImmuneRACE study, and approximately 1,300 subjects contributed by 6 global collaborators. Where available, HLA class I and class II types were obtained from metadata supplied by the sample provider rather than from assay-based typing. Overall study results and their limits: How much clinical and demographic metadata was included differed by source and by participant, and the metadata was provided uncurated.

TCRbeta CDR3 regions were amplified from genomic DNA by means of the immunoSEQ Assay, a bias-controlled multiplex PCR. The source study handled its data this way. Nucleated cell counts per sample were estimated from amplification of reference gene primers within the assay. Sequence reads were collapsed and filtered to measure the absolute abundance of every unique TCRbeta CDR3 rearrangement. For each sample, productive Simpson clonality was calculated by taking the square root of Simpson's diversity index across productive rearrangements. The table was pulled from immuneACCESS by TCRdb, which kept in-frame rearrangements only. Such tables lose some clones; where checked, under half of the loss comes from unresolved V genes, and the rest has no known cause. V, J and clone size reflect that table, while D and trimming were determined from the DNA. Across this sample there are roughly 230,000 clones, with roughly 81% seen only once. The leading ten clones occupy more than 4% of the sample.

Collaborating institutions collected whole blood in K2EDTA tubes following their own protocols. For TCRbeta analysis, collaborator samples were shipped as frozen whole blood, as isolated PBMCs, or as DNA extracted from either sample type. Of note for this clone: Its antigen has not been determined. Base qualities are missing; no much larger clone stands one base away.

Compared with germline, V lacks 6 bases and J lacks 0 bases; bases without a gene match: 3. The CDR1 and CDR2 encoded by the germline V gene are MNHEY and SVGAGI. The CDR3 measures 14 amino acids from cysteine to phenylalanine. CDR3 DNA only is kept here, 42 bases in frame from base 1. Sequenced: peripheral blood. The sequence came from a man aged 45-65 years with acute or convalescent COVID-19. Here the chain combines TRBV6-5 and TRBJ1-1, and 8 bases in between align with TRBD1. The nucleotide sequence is TGTGCCAGCAGCAGGACAGGGTTGAACACTGAAGCTTTCTTT. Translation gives CASSRTGLNTEAFF.